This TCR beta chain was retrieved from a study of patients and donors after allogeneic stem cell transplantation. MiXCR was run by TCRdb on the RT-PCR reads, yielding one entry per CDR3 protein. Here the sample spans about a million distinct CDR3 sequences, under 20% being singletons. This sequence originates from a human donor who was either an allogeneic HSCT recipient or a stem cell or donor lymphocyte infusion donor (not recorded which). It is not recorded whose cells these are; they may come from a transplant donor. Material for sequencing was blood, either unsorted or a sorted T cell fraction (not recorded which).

Written as DNA, the CDR3 is TGTGCCAGCAGTTTTCGCACGAGCTACGAGCAGTACTTC. Translating gives CASSFRTSYEQYF. This chain uses TRBV27 with TRBJ2-7; D is unclear. CDR1 and CDR2 (germline): MNHEY, SMNVEV (reference sequence). Trimming cost V 3 bases and J 3 bases, with 9 bases left between them. This CDR3 is 13 amino acids long.